Listed below are T cell receptor beta chains from one sample, sequenced in a study of blood T cell repertoires in COVID-19. The method was immunoSEQ multiplex PCR; TCRdb's version includes in-frame clones alone and lacks a portion of them. In the table there are approximately 160,000 clones, around 74% of which are singletons. Sequenced material: peripheral blood. These receptors originate from an elderly woman with acute or convalescent COVID-19. CDR3s include the opening cysteine and the closing phenylalanine or tryptophan. The order of the fields is V gene, D gene, J gene, clone size, CDR3 protein, CDR3 DNA. A D gene is named only where the DNA matches it firmly. Clone size is shown for a subset of rows, as once, few, many or a class of expanded clone.

TRBV10-3	TRBD1	TRBJ2-2	once	CAISERQGRTGELFF	TGTGCCATCAGTGAGAGACAGGGAAGAACCGGGGAGCTGTTTTTT
TRBV6-5	TRBD2	TRBJ2-1	.	CASKQGLEINEQFF	TGTGCCAGCAAGCAGGGACTAGAAATCAATGAGCAGTTCTTC
TRBV6-6	.	TRBJ1-2	.	CASSGVGGYGYTF	TGTGCCAGCAGTGGGGTAGGGGGCTATGGCTACACCTTC
TRBV29-1	TRBD2	TRBJ2-7	.	CSALAGTTYEQYF	TGCAGCGCCTTAGCGGGAACTACCTACGAGCAGTACTTC
TRBV7-2	.	TRBJ1-5	.	CASSYRVNQPQHF	TGTGCCAGCAGCTACAGGGTCAATCAGCCCCAGCATTTT
TRBV6-6	TRBD1	TRBJ1-2	.	CASSYGQGASFSSYTF	TGTGCCAGCAGTTACGGTCAGGGGGCGTCATTTTCCTCCTACACCTTC
TRBV2	.	TRBJ2-2	.	CASSEAGHTNTGELFF	TGTGCCAGCAGTGAAGCAGGACATACGAACACCGGGGAGCTGTTTTTT
TRBV11-2	.	TRBJ1-1	.	CASSLTGDTEAFF	TGTGCCAGCAGCTTAACCGGGGACACTGAAGCTTTCTTT
TRBV5-1	TRBD1	TRBJ1-2	.	CASSSRQGAVSGYTF	TGCGCCAGCAGCTCCAGACAGGGGGCGGTGAGCGGCTACACCTTC
TRBV5-1	.	TRBJ2-7	few	CASSLDRYVVGLQGYEQYF	TGCGCCAGCAGCTTGGACCGGTACGTGGTGGGTTTACAGGGTTACGAGCAGTACTTC
TRBV6-5	.	TRBJ1-5	.	CASSYSRGSNQPQHF	TGTGCCAGCAGTTACTCAAGGGGGAGCAATCAGCCCCAGCATTTT
TRBV30	.	TRBJ1-2	.	CAWSGGQGSHGYTF	TGTGCCTGGAGTGGGGGTCAGGGGTCTCATGGCTACACCTTC
TRBV29-1	.	TRBJ2-2	.	CSAGGMVPGELFF	TGCAGCGCTGGGGGGATGGTCCCCGGGGAGCTGTTTTTT
TRBV7-3	TRBD1	TRBJ2-5	.	CASSQRPTGGRQETQYF	TGTGCCAGCAGCCAGCGGCCGACAGGGGGAAGGCAAGAGACCCAGTACTTC